This passage covers 21 T cell receptor beta chains from one sample sequenced in a study of T-cell reconstitution after alpha-beta-depleted transplantation in children. Unique molecular identifiers tagged the TCRbeta library. TCRdb processed the PCR reads anew with MiXCR; each CDR3 protein has one entry. The table includes about 980,000 distinct CDR3 sequences, about 29% detected once. The source material was PBMCs, mostly from graft donor cells, sampled 360 days after TCRalphabeta/CD19-depleted stem cell transplant. The receptors stem from a boy under two years old who had a stem cell transplant for SCID, so the T cells may come from the graft donor.

V gene TRBV12-3 or TRBV12-4 combines with J gene TRBJ2-5; D uncertain. V lost 3 bases and J lost 7, with 21 bases in between. The CDR3 runs 16 residues. CDR3 sequence (DNA): TGTGCCAGCAGTTTCAGCTCGGTAGCTAAGGGTGGGACCCAGTACTTC. Translation: CASSFSSVAKGGTQYF.

This clonotype occurred a few times. The chain links TRBV15 to TRBJ1-1; perhaps TRBD1 as D (5 bases). Per germline, CDR1 LNHNV and CDR2 YYDKDF (reference sequence). CDR3 length: 14 amino acids. With 0 bases removed from V and 5 bases from J, the gap between germline ends came to 10 bases. CDR3 sequence reads: CATSRDSGVTEAFF. The CDR3 bases are TGTGCCACCAGCAGAGATTCGGGGGTAACTGAAGCTTTCTTT.

This clonotype was counted only a few times. This chain uses TRBV12-3 or TRBV12-4 with TRBJ2-7; D assignment may be TRBD1 or TRBD2 (6 bases each). This CDR3 has 15 amino acids. The V and J ends lost 2 bases and 4 bases respectively, with 15 bases between them. CDR3 DNA sequence: TGTGCCAGCAGTTTATGGGGGGCAGTATTATACGAGCAGTACTTC. The encoded protein is CASSLWGAVLYEQYF.

This clonotype was seen ten or more times. The chain has TRBV20-1 and TRBJ1-4, with unresolved D. CDR3 size: 11 residues. Germline CDR1 DFQATT, CDR2 SNEGSKA (reference sequence). V dropped 4 bases and J dropped 7 bases, with 7 bases sitting between them. Here the CDR3 reads CSAKIGEKLFF. The CDR3 nucleotides are TGCAGTGCTAAAATAGGTGAAAAACTGTTTTTT.

This clonotype was detected only a few times. The chain carries TRBV20-1 and TRBJ2-2; tentatively, D is TRBD2 (5 bases). The V end was cut by 5 bases, the J end by 3 bases, with 10 bases between. The CDR3 runs 13 residues. Germline V gene sequence: CDR1 DFQATT, CDR2 SNEGSKA (reference sequence). The CDR3 loop reads CSARGRYTGELFF. The DNA of the CDR3 is TGCAGTGCTCGCGGGCGGTACACCGGGGAGCTGTTTTTT.

This clonotype appeared a few times. The CDR3 sequence is CAISESWQLNTGELFF. In DNA form, the CDR3 reads TGTGCCATCAGTGAGTCGTGGCAGCTTAACACCGGGGAGCTGTTTTTT. The genes are TRBV10-3 and TRBJ2-2, with unresolved D. This CDR3 comprises 16 residues. Trimming left V 0 bases short and J 2 bases short, with 10 bases between. Germline CDR1 reads ENHRY; CDR2 reads SYGVKD.

This clonotype was observed a few times. The junction differs from germline at one of its ends, possibly a read error. The rearrangement uses TRBV12-3 or TRBV12-4 and TRBJ2-3; 9 positions match TRBD1. The CDR3 covers 11 residues. The CDR3 DNA reads TGTGCCAGCAGTTTGGGGGACAGGGTGGATTTT. It is translated as CASSLGDRVDF.

The V call is TRBV5-6, the J call TRBJ1-1; 9 positions agree with TRBD1. V shed 4 bases and J 1 base; nucleotides not matched to a gene: 11. This CDR3 comprises 17 residues. Per the germline V gene, CDR1 is SGHDT and CDR2 is YYEEEE. The CDR3: CASSIDGTGITNTEAFF. The CDR3 DNA reads as TGTGCCAGCAGCATTGACGGGACAGGGATAACGAACACTGAAGCTTTCTTT.

This chain uses TRBV6-2 or TRBV6-3 with TRBJ1-2; D might be TRBD1 (5 bases). V lost 8 bases and J lost 6, with 22 bases in between. Germline V gene sequence: CDR1 MNHEY, CDR2 SVGEGT. The length of the CDR3 is 15 residues. The CDR3 coding sequence is TGTGCCAGCGGCCACCTCTTCAGGGAGGACGATGGCTACACCTTC. Protein product: CASGHLFREDDGYTF.

The chain joins TRBV10-2 to TRBJ1-1; TRBD1 matches at 9 bases. CDR3 length: 13 residues. Germline V gives CDR1 WSHSY, CDR2 SAAADI. Trimming at V came to 4 bases and at J to 8 bases, leaving 5 bases not matched to a gene. DNA for the CDR3: TGCGCCAGCAGTGTGCCACAGGGGGCGGAAGCTTTCTTT. It yields the protein CASSVPQGAEAFF.

The V call is TRBV10-3, the J call TRBJ2-7; the match to TRBD2 covers 11 bases. V was clipped by 10 bases and J by 0 bases; unmatched bases: 5. The CDR3 is 14 residues long. The germline CDR1 and CDR2 sequences are ENHRY and SYGVKD. CDR3 residues: CATSGLAGSYEQYF. The CDR3 region has the DNA TGTGCCACCTCAGGACTAGCGGGCTCCTACGAGCAGTACTTC.

The genes are TRBV7-2 and TRBJ2-1; 9 nucleotides align to TRBD1. The V gene's germline CDR1 is SGHTA and CDR2 FQGNSA. After removal of 6 bases from V and 4 bases from J, the junction contained 7 bases not matched to a gene. The CDR3 has 15 residues. This chain's CDR3 is CASSGRGQGYNEQFF. The CDR3 region has the DNA TGTGCCAGCAGTGGTAGGGGACAGGGATACAATGAGCAGTTCTTC.

This clonotype was observed a handful of times. This chain uses TRBV3-1 with TRBJ1-2, with D unresolved. The CDR3 spans 14 residues. Between the trimmed V and J ends, which lost 4 bases and 2 bases, there was a span of 11 bases. Germline V gene sequence: CDR1 LGHDT, CDR2 YNNKEL (reference sequence). This CDR3 reads CASSLRLTNYGYTF. The CDR3 bases are TGTGCCAGCAGCCTAAGACTCACCAACTATGGCTACACCTTC.

This clonotype appeared a few times. The chain employs TRBV20-1 and TRBJ1-1, with 8 nucleotides matching TRBD1. Germline V gene sequence: CDR1 DFQATT, CDR2 SNEGSKA (reference sequence). The junction had 14 bases not matched to a gene; V was cut back by 7 bases and J by 4 bases. The CDR3 is made up of 15 amino acids. CDR3: CSVGIPGQVITEAFF. The CDR3 coding sequence is TGCAGTGTAGGAATTCCGGGACAGGTGATCACTGAAGCTTTCTTT.

Only a few counts were recorded for this clonotype. This chain links TRBV7-2 with TRBJ2-1; TRBD1 agrees at 9 bases. Germline-derived CDR1 and CDR2 are SGHTA and FQGNSA. The V segment lost 3 bases and the J segment 3 bases; nucleotides outside the gene matches: 3. The CDR3 runs to 15 residues. CDR3 nucleotide sequence: TGTGCCAGCAGCTTTAACAGGGGGCTCTACAATGAGCAGTTCTTC. Translation gives CASSFNRGLYNEQFF.

The chain uses TRBV7-2 and TRBJ2-1; 7 bases agree with TRBD2. Losses at the gene ends were 0 bases for V and 1 base for J; bases not matched to a gene: 6. CDR1 and CDR2 (germline): SGHTA, FQGNSA. The CDR3 consists of 17 residues. CDR3 DNA sequence: TGTGCCAGCAGCTTAGCGGGGGGGTGGGGGTCCTACAATGAGCAGTTCTTC. Translation gives CASSLAGGWGSYNEQFF.

This chain links TRBV9 with TRBJ2-1; 7 bases agree with TRBD1. The V gene's germline CDR1 is SGDLS and CDR2 YYNGEE. The CDR3 covers 15 residues. V shed 4 bases and J 3 bases; nucleotides not matched to a gene: 7. DNA of the CDR3: TGTGCCAGCAGCCTAGGACAGGACTTCTACAATGAGCAGTTCTTC. Amino acid sequence: CASSLGQDFYNEQFF.

The J gene is TRBJ2-5, the V gene TRBV6-5; D is uncertain. The length of the CDR3 is 11 residues. Trimming removed 5 bases at V and 7 bases at J, with 8 bases between. The germline V gene encodes CDR1 MNHEY and CDR2 SVGAGI. This chain's CDR3 is CASSSQLTQYF. In DNA form, the CDR3 reads TGTGCCAGCAGTAGCCAGTTGACCCAGTACTTC.

This clonotype appeared a few times. This chain links TRBV20-1 with TRBJ1-5; the match to TRBD1 covers 8 bases. Germline V gene lookup returns CDR1 DFQATT and CDR2 SNEGSKA (reference sequence). The V and J ends lost 1 base and 2 bases, in that order; junction bases with no gene match: 7. The CDR3 consists of 16 residues. The CDR3 coding sequence is TGCAGTGCTAGAGCCCCACCGGGACAGGGCAATCAGCCCCAGCATTTT. It encodes CSARAPPGQGNQPQHF.

In this sample, this clonotype turned up many times. V and J are TRBV9 and TRBJ2-2; 7 bases agree with TRBD1. The CDR3 extends over 17 amino acids. The V and J ends lost 0 bases and 3 bases, in that order; junction bases with no gene match: 8. Germline CDR1 reads SGDLS; CDR2 reads YYNGEE. CDR3 region: CASSVGRQGDDTGELFF. CDR3 in DNA: TGTGCCAGCAGCGTAGGAAGGCAGGGGGACGACACCGGGGAGCTGTTTTTT.

The chain joins TRBV7-9 to TRBJ1-2, with 8 bases fitting TRBD1. Germline CDR1 and CDR2: SEHNR and FQNEAQ (reference sequence). The V gene end was trimmed by 3 bases and the J gene end by 8 bases; junction bases not matched to a gene: 5. The CDR3 has 13 amino acids. The CDR3, as DNA: TGTGCCAGCAGCTTCAGACAGGGGAACGGCTACACCTTC. Encoded protein: CASSFRQGNGYTF.